This T cell receptor (beta chain) is from a study of tumor and adjacent non-tumor tissue in lung cancer. Study details: Histology: eleven to twelve adenocarcinoma, a couple of squamous cell carcinoma, 1 small cell lung cancer.

The template was RNA from unsorted bulk tissue. The normal lung tissue was taken more than 3 cm from the tumor edge. The study's findings and limits: Higher tumor TCR diversity was associated with shorter survival.

Concerning this clonotype: Its specificity is not known. One end of the junction does not line up with germline, which may come from a read error.

TCRbeta libraries were built with three rounds of nested PCR, modified from ARM-PCR. TCRdb itself ran the multiplex PCR reads through MiXCR, one entry per CDR3 protein. Here the sample spans 65,000 to 85,000 distinct CDR3 sequences, more than 65% being singletons. Germline V gene data show CDR1 as DFQATT and CDR2 as SNEGSKA (reference sequence). CDR3 length: 15 amino acids. This receptor was identified in a man in his sixties with non-small cell lung cancer. Material for sequencing was distant non-tumor lung tissue. The chain combines TRBV20-1 with TRBJ2-7; 8 bases are a match to TRBD2. CDR3: CSANFRRLATYEQYF. CDR3 nucleotides: TGCAGCGCTAACTTCCGGAGACTAGCGACTTACGAGCAGTACTTC.